This T cell receptor (beta chain) is from a study of cytomegalovirus exposure and HLA in healthy donors. Method: immunoSEQ multiplex PCR; TCRdb's copy keeps in-frame clones and lacks some. The table records 80,000 to 100,000 clones, 70% to 90% of them present only once. The CDR3 extends over 15 amino acids. The germline V gene has CDR1 MNHNS and CDR2 SASEGT. V was clipped by 3 bases and J by 8 bases; unmatched bases: 9. This chain joins TRBV6-1 and TRBJ1-3; 8 nucleotides line up with TRBD1. Material: PBMCs. The sequence derives from a woman aged 25 to 39 in good health and CMV-seronegative. CDR3 bases: TGTGCCAGCAGTGATAGACAGGGGATTGGGTACACCATATATTTT. Amino acids: CASSDRQGIGYTIYF.